Shown below are 7 T cell receptor beta chains from a single sample sequenced in a study of response to subunit inactivated influenza vaccine. TCRdb re-called the RT-PCR reads with MiXCR, one entry per CDR3 protein. The table has 500,000 to 750,000 distinct CDR3 sequences, 14% seen once; the top ten hold 11%. The sample was PBMCs from blood, taken less than 13 days after vaccination. The receptors come from a man aged 50-60 years who received an inactivated influenza vaccine.

The chain has TRBV4-3 and TRBJ2-1; D unresolved. CDR1 LGHNA and CDR2 YSLEER come from the germline V gene. Trimming cost V 2 bases and J 3 bases, with 8 bases left between them. This CDR3 is built from 14 residues. This chain's CDR3 is CASSQYSGYNEQFF. CDR3 bases: TGCGCCAGCAGCCAATATTCCGGCTACAATGAGCAGTTCTTC.

The chain links TRBV5-1 to TRBJ1-6; D call uncertain. The CDR3 is 14 amino acids. Trimming took off 5 bases at V and 4 bases at J, with 10 bases between the two ends. From germline, CDR1 is SGHRS and CDR2 YFSETQ. The CDR3 loop reads CASSRTSYNSPLHF. The CDR3 DNA reads as TGCGCCAGCAGTCGGACCTCTTATAATTCACCCCTCCACTTT.

In this sample, this clonotype turned up many times. The CDR3 spells CASSLGLAGTVVSGGTQYF. CDR3 nucleotides: TGTGCCAGCAGCCTGGGACTAGCGGGAACCGTAGTGTCGGGTGGTACGCAGTATTTT. This chain joins TRBV5-4 and TRBJ2-3; TRBD2 agrees at 13 bases. This CDR3 contains 19 residues. V was clipped by 4 bases and J by 8 bases; unmatched bases: 19. Germline values: CDR1 SGHNT, CDR2 YYREEE (reference sequence).

Only one count was recorded for this clonotype. This chain uses TRBV20-1 with TRBJ2-5; D is ambiguous. Germline V gene lookup returns CDR1 DFQATT and CDR2 SNEGSKA (reference sequence). The CDR3 runs to 13 residues. V lost 3 bases, J lost 4 bases, and 12 bases lay in between. This chain's CDR3 is CSASAPELETQYF. Written as DNA, the CDR3 is TGCAGTGCTAGCGCCCCCGAGTTAGAGACCCAGTACTTC.

This clonotype was detected a few times. This chain links TRBV6-5 with TRBJ1-2, with D uncertain. Germline CDR1 reads MNHEY; CDR2 reads SVGAGI. The ends were cut back, 9 bases at V and 2 bases at J, with 13 bases in the middle. This CDR3 is 13 amino acids long. The CDR3 DNA reads TGTGCCAGTGGGAAGCAGGCAAACTATGGCTACACCTTC. Protein: CASGKQANYGYTF.

The chain recombines TRBV6-5 with TRBJ1-2; 7 positions match TRBD1. Trimming removed 2 bases from V and 4 bases from J; junction bases left unmatched: 7. Per germline, CDR1 MNHEY and CDR2 SVGAGI. The CDR3 runs 15 residues. The CDR3: CASSYPLQGPYGYTF. The CDR3 DNA reads as TGTGCCAGCAGTTACCCCTTACAGGGGCCCTATGGCTACACCTTC.

The gene calls are TRBV13 and TRBJ2-3; 7 bases align to TRBD2. In germline, CDR1 is PRHDT, CDR2 FYEKMQ (reference sequence). This CDR3 comprises 14 residues. Losses at the gene ends were 4 bases for V and 6 bases for J; bases not matched to a gene: 7. CDR3 in amino acids: CASSSWSSGDTQYF. As DNA, the CDR3 is TGTGCCAGCAGCTCCTGGAGTAGCGGGGATACGCAGTATTTT.